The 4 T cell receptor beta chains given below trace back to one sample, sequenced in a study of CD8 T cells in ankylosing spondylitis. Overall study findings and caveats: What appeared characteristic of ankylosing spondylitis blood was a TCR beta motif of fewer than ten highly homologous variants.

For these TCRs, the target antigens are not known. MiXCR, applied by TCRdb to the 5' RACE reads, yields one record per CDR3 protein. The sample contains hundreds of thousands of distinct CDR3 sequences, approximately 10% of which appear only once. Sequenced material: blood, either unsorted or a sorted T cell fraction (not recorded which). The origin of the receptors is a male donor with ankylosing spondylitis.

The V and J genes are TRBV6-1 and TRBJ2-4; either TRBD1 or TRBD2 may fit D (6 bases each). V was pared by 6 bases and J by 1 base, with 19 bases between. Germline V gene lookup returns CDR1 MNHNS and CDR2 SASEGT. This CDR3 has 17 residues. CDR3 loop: CASSPDRTGGAKNIQYF. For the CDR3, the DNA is TGTGCCAGCAGCCCCGACAGGACCGGAGGGGCCAAAAACATTCAGTACTTC.

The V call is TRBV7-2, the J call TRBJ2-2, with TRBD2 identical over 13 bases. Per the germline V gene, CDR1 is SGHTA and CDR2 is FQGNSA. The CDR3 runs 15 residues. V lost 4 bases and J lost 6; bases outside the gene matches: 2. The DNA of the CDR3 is TGTGCCAGCAGCTCGGGACTAGCGGGGTCCGGGGAGCTGTTTTTT. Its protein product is CASSSGLAGSGELFF.

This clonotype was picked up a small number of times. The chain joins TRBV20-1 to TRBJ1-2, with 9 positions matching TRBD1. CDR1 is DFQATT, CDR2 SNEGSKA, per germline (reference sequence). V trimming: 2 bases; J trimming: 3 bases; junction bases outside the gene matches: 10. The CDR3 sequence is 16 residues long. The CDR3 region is CSARPTGQGVYYGYTF. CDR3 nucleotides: TGCAGTGCTAGACCAACGGGACAGGGCGTTTACTATGGCTACACCTTC.

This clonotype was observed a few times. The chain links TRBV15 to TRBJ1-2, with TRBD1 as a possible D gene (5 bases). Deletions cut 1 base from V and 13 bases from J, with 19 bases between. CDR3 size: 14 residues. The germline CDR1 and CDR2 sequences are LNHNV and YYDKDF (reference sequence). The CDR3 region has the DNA TGTGCCACCAGCAGAGGTTTGGGACTTCCCGTTGGCACCTTC. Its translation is CATSRGLGLPVGTF. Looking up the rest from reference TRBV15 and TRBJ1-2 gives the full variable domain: DAMVIQNPRYQVTQFGKPVTLSCSQTLNHNVMYWYQQKSSQAPKLLFHYYDKDFNNEADTPDNFQSRRPNTSFCFLDIRSPGLGDTAMYLCATSRGLGLPVGTFGSGTRLTVV.